The 15 T cell receptor beta chains in this list originate from one sample, sequenced in a study of T-cell reconstitution after alpha-beta-depleted transplantation in children. Unique molecular identifiers were used in preparing the TCRbeta library. TCRdb reanalysed the PCR reads using MiXCR and keeps one entry per CDR3 protein. The repertoire holds a few hundred thousand distinct CDR3 sequences, with 9.5% to 10% as singletons. The sample consisted of PBMCs from the stem cell graft donor, taken from the stem cell graft. The receptor source for this set is a human donor who donated a stem cell graft to a child with SCID.

The table lists this clonotype with a few counts. The chain links TRBV25-1 to TRBJ2-1; tentatively, D is TRBD1 or TRBD2 (6 bases each). This CDR3 region has 21 residues. The V end lost 1 base, the J end lost 1 base, and 26 bases lay between the germline ends. The germline gives CDR1 MGHDK, CDR2 SYGVNS. The CDR3 spells CASSELGGDEGGKVSYNEQFF. CDR3 sequence (DNA): TGTGCCAGCAGTGAATTGGGGGGTGATGAGGGGGGAAAGGTGTCCTACAATGAGCAGTTCTTC.

This clonotype was counted ten times or more. The chain recombines TRBV13 with TRBJ2-4; D might be TRBD2 (6 bases). The germline V gene has CDR1 PRHDT and CDR2 FYEKMQ (reference sequence). V was pared by 5 bases and J by 5 bases, with 19 bases between. The CDR3 is made up of 16 amino acids. The CDR3: CASSSLGGGEQNIQYF. The DNA for the CDR3 is TGTGCCAGCAGCAGCCTAGGTGGCGGGGAACAAAACATTCAGTACTTC.

This clonotype turned up a few times. V usage is TRBV5-6 and J usage is TRBJ2-7; D might be TRBD2 (6 bases). Trimming left V 3 bases short and J 3 bases short, with 16 bases between. The germline V gene encodes CDR1 SGHDT and CDR2 YYEEEE. This CDR3 has 15 residues. The CDR3 reads CASSYGQGGGYEQYF. The DNA for the CDR3 is TGTGCCAGCAGCTATGGTCAGGGAGGTGGCTACGAGCAGTACTTC.

This clonotype was seen only a few times. The chain has TRBV24-1 and TRBJ2-2; 9 bases align to TRBD1. V shed 5 bases, J shed 5 bases, and the junction held 8 bases outside the gene matches. Germline V gene lookup returns CDR1 KGHDR and CDR2 SFDVKD. The CDR3 length is 16 residues. The CDR3 reads CATSGEGQGATGELFF. Written as DNA, the CDR3 is TGTGCCACCAGTGGCGAGGGACAGGGTGCGACCGGGGAGCTGTTTTTT.

Comments on this clonotype: At one end the junction does not follow the germline gene, possibly because of a read error. The chain employs TRBV9 and TRBJ2-2, with D unclear. The V gene's germline CDR1 is SGDLS and CDR2 YYNGEE. The CDR3 extends over 16 amino acids. The CDR3 loop is CASSVTVNSNTRELFF. CDR3 in DNA: TGTGCCAGCAGCGTTACTGTTAACTCGAACACCAGGGAGCTGTTTTTT.

The CDR3, as DNA: TGCAGCGTTGAAAAAGACTACGAGCAGTACTTC. This translates into CSVEKDYEQYF. The genes are TRBV29-1 and TRBJ2-7; D unclear. Trimming took 2 bases from V and 3 from J, leaving 5 bases between them. Germline CDR1 and CDR2: SQVTM and ANQGSEA. This CDR3 has 11 amino acids.

This clonotype showed up just a few times. The rearrangement links TRBV6-4 to TRBJ2-1; TRBD1 might be the D (6 bases). The CDR3 runs 15 residues. V was trimmed by 2 bases and J by 6 bases, leaving 14 bases between them. Germline-derived CDR1 and CDR2 are MRHNA and SNTAGT. The CDR3 region is CASSDPRQAPNEQFF. CDR3 DNA: TGTGCCAGCAGTGACCCGAGACAGGCCCCCAATGAGCAGTTCTTC.

This clonotype was seen a handful of times. The chain combines TRBV5-1 with TRBJ2-7; D is undetermined. V dropped 4 bases and J dropped 4 bases, with 9 bases sitting between them. This CDR3 spans 12 amino acids. Germline values: CDR1 SGHRS, CDR2 YFSETQ. The CDR3 bases are TGCGCCAGCAGCGCGGTCCTATACGAGCAGTACTTC. As protein: CASSAVLYEQYF.

This clonotype was detected a few times. The gene calls are TRBV20-1 and TRBJ2-5, with D uncertain. This CDR3 is built from 11 residues. Germline V gene data show CDR1 as DFQATT and CDR2 as SNEGSKA (reference sequence). V was clipped by 7 bases and J by 2 bases, with 8 bases between them. The CDR3 DNA follows: TGCAGTGTCTACAGACAAGAGACCCAGTACTTC. This encodes CSVYRQETQYF.

This clonotype was detected ten times or more. This sequence joins TRBV5-1 and TRBJ2-1, with 9 nucleotides matching TRBD2. Unmatched junction bases numbered 11, after V lost 0 bases and J lost 7 bases. The CDR3 sequence is 17 residues long. Germline V gene lookup returns CDR1 SGHRS and CDR2 YFSETQ. As DNA, the CDR3 is TGCGCCAGCAGCTTGGCTATAAGTCTAGCGGGGAATAATGAGCAGTTCTTC. Translation gives CASSLAISLAGNNEQFF.

This clonotype was counted at least ten times. CDR3 bases: TGTGCCAGCAGTTCGACAGGGGCGAGCAATTCACCCCTCCACTTT. Protein: CASSSTGASNSPLHF. V gene TRBV12-3 or TRBV12-4 combines with J gene TRBJ1-6; the match to TRBD1 covers 8 bases. This CDR3 comprises 15 residues. Trimming removed 4 bases from V and 7 bases from J; junction bases left unmatched: 6.

The chain uses TRBV7-8 and TRBJ2-7; D is unclear. Per the germline V gene, CDR1 is SGHVS and CDR2 is FQNEAQ. V was clipped by 4 bases and J by 6 bases, with 10 bases between them. This CDR3 has 12 amino acids. The CDR3 is CASSSNMGEQYF. CDR3 DNA: TGTGCCAGCAGCTCAAACATGGGCGAGCAGTACTTC.

The CDR3 reads CATSDTTGVKGNTIYF. The CDR3, as DNA: TGTGCCACCAGTGACACCACAGGGGTCAAAGGAAACACCATATATTTT. The genes are TRBV24-1 and TRBJ1-3; 7 bases align to TRBD1. Trimming removed 4 bases from V and 4 bases from J; junction bases left unmatched: 9. The CDR3 is 16 amino acids. Looked up from germline, CDR1 is KGHDR and CDR2 is SFDVKD.

This clonotype was seen more than once but under ten times. This chain links TRBV7-3 with TRBJ2-2; no clear D gene. The CDR3 is 16 residues long. The germline V gene has CDR1 SGHTA and CDR2 FQGTGA. Trimming took 6 bases from V and 0 from J, leaving 14 bases between them. CDR3 amino acids: CASRLKSFANTGELFF. DNA for the CDR3: TGTGCCAGCAGGCTAAAGTCTTTCGCGAACACCGGGGAGCTGTTTTTT.

On this clonotype: This may come from a read error, since a much larger clone is one base off. This sequence joins TRBV28 and TRBJ2-7, with 10 positions matching TRBD2. Germline V gene lookup returns CDR1 MDHEN and CDR2 SYDVKM. The V gene end was trimmed by 3 bases and the J gene end by 1 base; junction bases not matched to a gene: 12. This CDR3 has 18 amino acids. CDR3 loop: CASSFYIFLAGESYEQYF. In DNA form, the CDR3 reads TGTGCCAGCAGTTTCTATATTTTTCTAGCGGGGGAGTCCTACGAGCAGTACTTC. Using reference TRBV28 and TRBJ2-7 for the parts outside the CDR3, the full variable domain is DVKVTQSSRYLVKRTGEKVFLECVQDMDHENMFWYRQDPGLGLRLIYFSYDVKMKEKGDIPEGYSVSREKKERFSLILESASTNQTSMYLCASSFYIFLAGESYEQYFGPGTRLTVT.